This T cell receptor beta chain is drawn from a study of regulatory T cells in long-lasting Graves disease. Arm-PCR of CDR3 regions with iRepertoire HTBI primers generated TCR beta libraries. One entry per CDR3 protein results from TCRdb running MiXCR on the multiplex PCR reads. The sample contains about 500,000 distinct CDR3 sequences, about 11% of which appear only once. Indicated time point: newly diagnosed GD, antithyroid drugs for less than 3 months. The TCR library was made from RNA extracted from PBMCs. This clonotype was seen repeatedly, ten times or more. Germline V gene sequence: CDR1 SGHTA, CDR2 FQGNSA. The CDR3 has 14 residues. V was shortened by 4 bases and J by 6 bases, with 16 bases between the two germline ends. These same data were also listed under a study on T cells in Graves' hyperthyroidism and ophthalmopathy.

The material was peripheral blood mononuclear cells (PBMCs), obtained at new diagnosis, from a patient treated with antithyroid drugs. The clonotype comes from a woman aged 25 to 39 with Graves disease. V gene TRBV7-2 combines with J gene TRBJ2-7; maybe TRBD2 (5 bases). The CDR3 loop reads CASSWNRGLGEQYF. CDR3 sequence (DNA): TGTGCCAGCAGCTGGAATCGGGGTCTGGGCGAGCAGTACTTC.